These T cell receptor beta chains were read from a single sample in a study of blood T cell repertoires in COVID-19. Clones were read by immunoSEQ multiplex PCR, and TCRdb kept only the in-frame ones, dropping some. The data contain around 260,000 clones, about 87% of them singletons. Sequenced sample: peripheral blood. The receptors were sampled from a woman in her sixties or seventies with COVID-19, enrolled during active disease. Both conserved end residues are part of each CDR3. The order of the fields is D gene, clone size, J gene, V gene, CDR3 protein, CDR3 DNA. A D gene is named only where the DNA matches it firmly. Some rows have no size entry. The others give once, few or many, or a class for an expanded clone.

d_call: .; clone_size: .; j_call: TRBJ1-6; v_call: TRBV7-9; cdr3_aa: CASSRDYNSPLHF; cdr3_nt: TGTGCCAGCAGCCGGGACTATAATTCACCCCTCCACTTT
d_call: TRBD1; clone_size: once; j_call: TRBJ2-1; v_call: TRBV4-1; cdr3_aa: CASSRLQGDPYNEQFF; cdr3_nt: TGCGCCAGCAGCCGACTACAGGGGGATCCCTACAATGAGCAGTTCTTC
d_call: TRBD1; clone_size: few; j_call: TRBJ1-5; v_call: TRBV27; cdr3_aa: CASSLAGGLGGNQPQHF; cdr3_nt: TGTGCCAGCAGTTTGGCAGGGGGCCTTGGGGGCAATCAGCCCCAGCATTTT
d_call: .; clone_size: once; j_call: TRBJ1-1; v_call: TRBV5-1; cdr3_aa: CASSLGQPGLEAFF; cdr3_nt: TGCGCCAGCAGCTTGGGTCAGCCCGGACTTGAAGCTTTCTTT
d_call: .; clone_size: .; j_call: TRBJ2-1; v_call: TRBV30; cdr3_aa: CAWTPGIQWEQFF; cdr3_nt: TGTGCCTGGACACCGGGGATACAATGGGAGCAGTTCTTC
d_call: TRBD1; clone_size: few; j_call: TRBJ1-1; v_call: TRBV5-1; cdr3_aa: CASSFIQGGNTEAFF; cdr3_nt: TGCGCCAGCAGCTTCATTCAGGGGGGGAACACTGAAGCTTTCTTT
d_call: TRBD2; clone_size: once; j_call: TRBJ2-1; v_call: TRBV6-6; cdr3_aa: CASSYGGSMYEQFF; cdr3_nt: TGTGCCAGCAGTTATGGCGGGAGTATGTATGAGCAGTTCTTC
d_call: .; clone_size: few; j_call: TRBJ1-1; v_call: TRBV4-1; cdr3_aa: CASSQEARQNTEAFF; cdr3_nt: TGCGCCAGCAGCCAGGAGGCGCGGCAGAACACTGAAGCTTTCTTT
d_call: TRBD1; clone_size: .; j_call: TRBJ2-7; v_call: TRBV5-6; cdr3_aa: CASGRDREHEQYF; cdr3_nt: TGTGCCAGCGGTAGGGACAGGGAACACGAGCAGTACTTC
d_call: .; clone_size: few; j_call: TRBJ2-1; v_call: TRBV9; cdr3_aa: CASSVDSSLYNEQFF; cdr3_nt: TGTGCCAGCAGCGTAGATAGCAGCCTCTACAATGAGCAGTTCTTC
d_call: .; clone_size: .; j_call: TRBJ1-4; v_call: TRBV4-1; cdr3_aa: CASSQDKGIGEKLFF; cdr3_nt: TGCGCCAGCAGCCAAGATAAGGGGATTGGAGAAAAACTGTTTTTT
d_call: TRBD1; clone_size: .; j_call: TRBJ1-3; v_call: TRBV6-1; cdr3_aa: CASSGIYRGVGGNTIYF; cdr3_nt: TGTGCCAGCAGTGGGATTTACAGGGGAGTGGGCGGAAACACCATATATTTT
d_call: .; clone_size: once; j_call: TRBJ2-2; v_call: TRBV7-8; cdr3_aa: CASSLGSPNTGELFF; cdr3_nt: TGTGCCAGCAGCTTAGGGAGTCCGAACACCGGGGAGCTGTTTTTT
d_call: TRBD2; clone_size: once; j_call: TRBJ2-6; v_call: TRBV19; cdr3_aa: CASRKLAGAIGANVLTF; cdr3_nt: TGTGCCAGTAGAAAACTAGCGGGAGCTATTGGGGCCAACGTCCTGACTTTC
d_call: TRBD2; clone_size: .; j_call: TRBJ2-3; v_call: TRBV7-2; cdr3_aa: CASSLDSHLTSGTTDTQYF; cdr3_nt: TGTGCCAGCAGCTTAGACTCCCATCTGACTAGCGGGACCACAGATACGCAGTATTTT
d_call: TRBD2; clone_size: .; j_call: TRBJ2-7; v_call: TRBV7-2; cdr3_aa: CASSLVGGLAGGEQYF; cdr3_nt: TGTGCCAGCAGCTTAGTGGGGGGACTAGCGGGAGGCGAGCAGTACTTC
d_call: .; clone_size: .; j_call: TRBJ1-6; v_call: TRBV10-3; cdr3_aa: CAITASRGGSPLHF; cdr3_nt: TGTGCCATCACTGCCTCCAGGGGAGGGTCACCCCTCCACTTT
d_call: .; clone_size: once; j_call: TRBJ2-3; v_call: TRBV20-1; cdr3_aa: CSASEYPQYF; cdr3_nt: TGCAGTGCTAGCGAGTACCCGCAGTATTTT
d_call: .; clone_size: few; j_call: TRBJ2-3; v_call: TRBV7-9; cdr3_aa: CASSLLGPGGDTQYF; cdr3_nt: TGTGCCAGCAGCTTACTCGGGCCCGGGGGAGATACGCAGTATTTT
d_call: .; clone_size: .; j_call: TRBJ1-2; v_call: TRBV18; cdr3_aa: CASSPSGGGYTF; cdr3_nt: TGTGCCAGCTCACCGTCGGGGGGTGGCTACACCTTC
d_call: TRBD1; clone_size: many; j_call: TRBJ2-1; v_call: TRBV28; cdr3_aa: CASSPDRGRNNEQFF; cdr3_nt: TGTGCCAGCAGTCCCGACAGGGGTAGGAACAATGAGCAGTTCTTC
d_call: TRBD1; clone_size: .; j_call: TRBJ1-2; v_call: TRBV6-5; cdr3_aa: CASKPTGYVGYTF; cdr3_nt: TGTGCCAGCAAACCGACAGGGTATGTTGGCTACACCTTC
d_call: TRBD1; clone_size: once; j_call: TRBJ1-1; v_call: TRBV6-5; cdr3_aa: CASSPQGARTEAFF; cdr3_nt: TGTGCCAGCAGTCCACAGGGGGCGCGTACTGAAGCTTTCTTT
d_call: .; clone_size: .; j_call: TRBJ1-2; v_call: TRBV6-5; cdr3_aa: CASSYGYRTSGYTF; cdr3_nt: TGTGCCAGCAGTTATGGGTACCGTACTAGTGGCTACACCTTC
d_call: .; clone_size: .; j_call: TRBJ1-6; v_call: TRBV6-6; cdr3_aa: CASSQRVAWGHNSPLHF; cdr3_nt: TGTGCCAGCAGTCAACGGGTTGCCTGGGGCCATAATTCACCCCTCCACTTT
d_call: .; clone_size: .; j_call: TRBJ2-3; v_call: TRBV27; cdr3_aa: CAPSDTQYF; cdr3_nt: TGTGCCCCCTCGGATACGCAGTATTTT
d_call: .; clone_size: .; j_call: TRBJ1-6; v_call: TRBV28; cdr3_aa: CASKSGAGTNSPLHF; cdr3_nt: TGTGCCAGCAAAAGTGGGGCAGGGACAAATTCACCCCTCCACTTT
d_call: .; clone_size: .; j_call: TRBJ1-3; v_call: TRBV6-2/TRBV6-3; cdr3_aa: CASSYSGLAGNTIYF; cdr3_nt: TGTGCCAGCAGTTACTCGGGGCTCGCTGGAAACACCATATATTTT
d_call: TRBD1; clone_size: .; j_call: TRBJ1-3; v_call: TRBV18; cdr3_aa: CASSLQTGASGNTIYF; cdr3_nt: TGTGCCAGCTCACTCCAAACAGGGGCGAGTGGAAACACCATATATTTT
d_call: TRBD1; clone_size: .; j_call: TRBJ2-5; v_call: TRBV11-2; cdr3_aa: CASSSGTAIGTQYF; cdr3_nt: TGTGCCAGCAGCTCCGGGACAGCGATAGGGACCCAGTACTTC
d_call: .; clone_size: once; j_call: TRBJ1-5; v_call: TRBV19; cdr3_aa: CASSIEGRGNQPQHF; cdr3_nt: TGTGCCAGTAGTATCGAGGGAAGGGGCAATCAGCCCCAGCATTTT
d_call: .; clone_size: once; j_call: TRBJ2-1; v_call: TRBV14; cdr3_aa: CASSQVAGSYNEQFF; cdr3_nt: TGTGCCAGCAGCCAAGTGGCGGGATCCTACAATGAGCAGTTCTTC
d_call: TRBD2; clone_size: .; j_call: TRBJ2-7; v_call: TRBV10-3; cdr3_aa: CAATSGRGEQYF; cdr3_nt: TGTGCCGCCACTAGCGGGAGAGGCGAGCAGTACTTC
d_call: TRBD1; clone_size: few; j_call: TRBJ1-5; v_call: TRBV7-6; cdr3_aa: CASSSETGGVQPQHF; cdr3_nt: TGTGCCAGCAGCTCGGAAACAGGGGGCGTTCAGCCCCAGCATTTT
d_call: .; clone_size: .; j_call: TRBJ1-1; v_call: TRBV5-3; cdr3_aa: CARRTERQLGQTNTEAFF; cdr3_nt: TGTGCCAGAAGGACTGAGAGACAACTGGGACAAACGAACACTGAAGCTTTCTTT
d_call: .; clone_size: .; j_call: TRBJ1-2; v_call: TRBV27; cdr3_aa: CASSLSLWDTANYGYTF; cdr3_nt: TGTGCCAGCAGTTTATCCTTGTGGGACACCGCTAACTATGGCTACACCTTC